This paragraph reports one TCR beta chain. The data were obtained in a study of Tregs in tolerant kidney transplant recipients. Recipients received nonmyeloablative bone marrow transplants from related graft donors, with transient mixed chimerism. Unstimulated regulatory T cells (CD4+CD25+CD127-), CD4+CD25- non-regulatory cells, CD4 and CD8 cells were FACS-sorted from thawed PBMCs. Profiled with immunoSEQ multiplex PCR; TCRdb holds only in-frame clones, not every one. The sample contains approximately 50,000 clones, about 90% of which appear only once. The germline V gene encodes CDR1 SQVTM and CDR2 ANQGSEA. The CDR3 has 13 amino acids. V was pared by 6 bases and J by 2 bases, with 12 bases between.

This clonotype was obtained from a human patient who received a combined kidney and bone marrow transplant. Some T cells may trace back to the graft donor. The chain joins TRBV29-1 to TRBJ2-3; tentatively, D is TRBD2 (7 bases). The sample consisted of CD8+ T cells from blood (PBMCs), taken 24 months after the transplant. The CDR3 is CSVDRGATDTQYF. CDR3 in DNA: TGCAGCGTCGATCGGGGGGCCACAGATACGCAGTATTTT.